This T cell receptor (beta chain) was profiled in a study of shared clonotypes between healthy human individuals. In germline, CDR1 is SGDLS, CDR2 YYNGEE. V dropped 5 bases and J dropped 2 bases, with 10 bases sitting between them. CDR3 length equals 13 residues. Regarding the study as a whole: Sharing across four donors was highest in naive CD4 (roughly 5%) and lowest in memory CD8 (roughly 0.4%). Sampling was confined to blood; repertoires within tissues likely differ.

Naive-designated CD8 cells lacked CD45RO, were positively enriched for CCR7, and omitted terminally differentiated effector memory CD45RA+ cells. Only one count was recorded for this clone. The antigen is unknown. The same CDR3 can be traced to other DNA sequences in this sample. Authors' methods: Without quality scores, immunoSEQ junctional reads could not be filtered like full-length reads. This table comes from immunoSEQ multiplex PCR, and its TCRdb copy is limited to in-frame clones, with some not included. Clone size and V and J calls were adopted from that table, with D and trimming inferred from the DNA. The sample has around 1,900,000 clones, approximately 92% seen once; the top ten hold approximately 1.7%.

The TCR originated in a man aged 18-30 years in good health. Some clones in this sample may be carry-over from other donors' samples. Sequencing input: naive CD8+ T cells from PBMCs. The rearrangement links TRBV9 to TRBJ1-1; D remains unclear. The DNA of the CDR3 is TGTGCCAGCAGTCCCACGGGAAACACTGAAGCTTTCTTT. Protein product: CASSPTGNTEAFF.